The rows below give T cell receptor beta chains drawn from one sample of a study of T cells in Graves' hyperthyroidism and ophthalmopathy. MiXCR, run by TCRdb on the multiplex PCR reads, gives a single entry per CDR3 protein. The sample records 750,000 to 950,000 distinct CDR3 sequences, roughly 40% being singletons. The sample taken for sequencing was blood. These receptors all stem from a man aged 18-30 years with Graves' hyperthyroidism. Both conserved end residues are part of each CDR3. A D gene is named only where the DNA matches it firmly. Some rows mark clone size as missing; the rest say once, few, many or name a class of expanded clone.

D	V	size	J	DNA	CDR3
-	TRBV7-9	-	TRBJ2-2	TGTGCCAGCAGCCCCAGCAGTAACACCGGGGAGCTGCTTTTT	CASSPSSNTGELLF
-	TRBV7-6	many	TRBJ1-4	TGTGCCAGCAGCCTCCGAGGGGGTACTAATGAAAAACTGTTTTTT	CASSLRGGTNEKLFF
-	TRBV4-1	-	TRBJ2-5	TGCGCCAGCAGCCCGACTAGACAAGAGACCCAGTACTTC	CASSPTRQETQYF
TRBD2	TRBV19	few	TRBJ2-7	TGTGCCAGTAGTTTATACGGGACTAGCGGCTACGAGCAGTACTTC	CASSLYGTSGYEQYF
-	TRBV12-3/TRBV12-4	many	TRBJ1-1	TGTGCCAGCAGTTTTCGAGGTCTCACGAACACTGAAGCTTTCTTT	CASSFRGLTNTEAFF
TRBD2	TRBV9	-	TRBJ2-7	TGTGCCAGCAGCGTCCAACTAGCGGGAGTCGACGAGCAGTACTTC	CASSVQLAGVDEQYF
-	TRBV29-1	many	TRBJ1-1	TGCAGCGTTGAAGGAAGAACACTGAACACTGAAGCTTTCTTT	CSVEGRTLNTEAFF
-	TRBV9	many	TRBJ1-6	TGTGCCAGCAGCGTAGGGACTGGAGATAATTCACCCCTCCACTTT	CASSVGTGDNSPLHF
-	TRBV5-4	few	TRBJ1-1	TGTGCCAGCAGCTTGACACGAGAGAGGAACACTGAAGCTTTCTTT	CASSLTRERNTEAFF
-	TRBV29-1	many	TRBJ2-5	TGCAGCTCCCGCCTCGGGGAGACCCAGTACTTC	CSSRLGETQYF
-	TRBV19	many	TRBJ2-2	TGTGCCAGTAGTATTGGGCGGAACACCGGGGAGCTGTTTTTT	CASSIGRNTGELFF
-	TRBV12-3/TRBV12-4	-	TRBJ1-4	TGTGCCAGCAGTTACTCGGGCCCGGGGGGAGGAGAAAAACTGTTTTTT	CASSYSGPGGGEKLFF
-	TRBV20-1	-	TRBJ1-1	TGCAGTGCTAGTAAAACTCGGAACACTGAAGCTTTCTTT	CSASKTRNTEAFF
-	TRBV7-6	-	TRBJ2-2	TGTGCCAGCAGCTCGATGGACGGGGAGCTGTTTTTT	CASSSMDGELFF
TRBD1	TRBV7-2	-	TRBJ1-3	TGTGCCAGCAGCCTACAGGGGGCCGACACCATATATTTT	CASSLQGADTIYF
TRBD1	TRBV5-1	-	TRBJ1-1	TGCGCCAGCAGCCTCCGGGACAGGGGTCCTGAAGCTTTCTTT	CASSLRDRGPEAFF
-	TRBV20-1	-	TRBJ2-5	TGCAGTGCTGGAGAGGGCTGGGGGTTGGGAGGAGAGGCCCAGTACTTC	CSAGEGWGLGGEAQYF
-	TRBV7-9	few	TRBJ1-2	TGTGCCAGCAGCCCTCGCGTGGGGGTCTCTAACTATGGCTACACCTTC	CASSPRVGVSNYGYTF
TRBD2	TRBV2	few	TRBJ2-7	TGTGCCAGCAGCTTAAGCGGGAGGAGCTACGAGCAGTACTTC	CASSLSGRSYEQYF
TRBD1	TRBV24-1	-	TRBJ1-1	TGTGCCACCAGTGACGGCGGGACAGACGAAGCTTTCTTT	CATSDGGTDEAFF
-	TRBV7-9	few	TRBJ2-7	TGTGCCAGCAGCTTGGGGGTGGGGGTCGACGAGCAGTACTTC	CASSLGVGVDEQYF
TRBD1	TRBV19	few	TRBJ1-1	TGTGCCAGTAATACCTATTACACCGGGACAGGGAAGCCTGAAGCTTTCTTT	CASNTYYTGTGKPEAFF
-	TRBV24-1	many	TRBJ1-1	TGTGCCACCACCAATCGGGGGGGGCGCGAAGCTTTCTTT	CATTNRGGREAFF
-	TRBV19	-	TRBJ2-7	TGTGCCAGTAGTGCCGGGACAACGGGAGAGCAGTACTTC	CASSAGTTGEQYF
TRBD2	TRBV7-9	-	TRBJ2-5	TGTGCCAGCAGTCTGACTAGCCCCCAAGAGACCCAGTACTTC	CASSLTSPQETQYF
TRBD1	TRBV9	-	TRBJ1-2	TGTGCCAGCAGCGGTGGGGGGACAGCAATTTATGGCTACACCTTC	CASSGGGTAIYGYTF
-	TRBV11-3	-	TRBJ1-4	TGTGCCAGCAGCCGCCGTGACAGGCCTAATGAAAAACTGTTTTTT	CASSRRDRPNEKLFF
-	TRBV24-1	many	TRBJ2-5	TGTGCCACCAGTGATTTGCAGCGGTCGGGCGGTGAGACCCAGTACTTC	CATSDLQRSGGETQYF
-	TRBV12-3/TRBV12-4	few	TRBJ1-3	TGTGCCAGCAGTTTAGCCGGACTATCTGGAAACACCATATATTTT	CASSLAGLSGNTIYF
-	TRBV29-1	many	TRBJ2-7	TGCAGCGCCGCACCGGAGGGGCAGGGGTACGAGCAGTACTTC	CSAAPEGQGYEQYF
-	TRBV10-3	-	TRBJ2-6	TGTGCCATCAGTGGACAGTCCAACGTCCTGACTTTC	CAISGQSNVLTF